Listed here is a single TCR beta chain. What it binds is not known. The source of the sample is a study of regulatory T cells in long-lasting Graves disease. Study background: A definition of persistent Graves' disease required over 5 years of antithyroid drugs plus positive TSH receptor antibodies.

Whole-study findings and limits: When disease was persistent, TRBV28, TRBJ1-2 and TRBJ2-5 were the favored segments.

CDR3 length: 13 residues. Germline V CDR1 and CDR2: ENHRY, SYGVKD. Trimming pared 6 bases from V and 1 base from J, leaving 7 bases between. Through Arm-PCR of CDR3 regions and iRepertoire HTBI primers, TCR beta libraries were built. Under the authors' procedure: Analysis of the samples identified 50 to 75 TRBV and more than eleven TRBJ segments. TCRdb redid the calling of the multiplex PCR reads with MiXCR, one entry per CDR3 protein. These V and J calls originate from TCRdb's pipeline instead of the authors' own analysis. The sample has 600,000 to 850,000 distinct CDR3 sequences, 25% to 30% seen once. The time point: persistent/refractory GD, antithyroid drugs over 5 years with positive TRAb. After RNA was extracted from PBMCs, the TCR library was made from it. The patients were drawn from one endocrinology department in Xi'an, China.

This material consisted of peripheral blood mononuclear cells (PBMCs), taken when the disease was refractory, from a patient treated with antithyroid drugs. This chain connects TRBV10-3 to TRBJ1-3; tentative D call: TRBD1 (5 bases). This receptor was taken from a female donor with Graves disease. The CDR3 DNA is TGTGCCATCAGGGGGGTTTCTGGAAACACCATATATTTT. Amino acid sequence: CAIRGVSGNTIYF.